This T cell receptor beta chain derives from a study of shared clonotypes between healthy human individuals. About the study: The study enrolled a couple of women and a few men aged 18 to 49.

The CDR3 is 13 residues long. Looked up from germline, CDR1 is SGHNT and CDR2 is YYREEE (reference sequence). The ends were cut back, 6 bases at V and 7 bases at J, with 16 bases in the middle. Profiled with immunoSEQ multiplex PCR; TCRdb holds only in-frame clones, not every one. Altogether roughly 2,500,000 clones are present, 90% to 95% being singletons, with the ten largest covering 0.36%. V and J are TRBV5-4 and TRBJ1-2; D uncertain. This clonotype was sampled from a young man in good health. Some clones in this sample may be carry-over from other donors' samples. Sequencing input: naive CD4+ T cells from PBMCs. Documented subset: CD45RA+ positively selected. CDR3 in amino acids: CASTLTDAGGYTF. DNA of the CDR3: TGTGCCAGCACCCTCACGGACGCTGGTGGCTACACCTTC.